The entry below gives a single T cell receptor (beta chain) sequence along with its context. Its antigen is not identified. The data originate from a study of regulatory T cells in long-lasting Graves disease. The CDR3 has 14 amino acids. The V gene's germline CDR1 is LGHDT and CDR2 YNNKEL (reference sequence). V lost 3 bases and J 8 bases, leaving 11 bases between the germline ends. Whole-study results and caveats: No thyroid tissue was studied; the work used peripheral blood only.

Sample time point: persistent/refractory GD, antithyroid drugs over 5 years with positive TRAb. PBMCs provided the RNA from which the TCR library was made. Tubes containing EDTA received about 9.4 milliliters of drawn peripheral blood. Building the TCR beta libraries relied on iRepertoire HTBI primers, and CDR3 regions underwent Arm-PCR. TCRdb ran MiXCR on the multiplex PCR reads and lists one entry per CDR3 protein. The table records approximately 400,000 distinct CDR3 sequences, about 23% of them present only once. This sequence was found in a middle-aged woman with Graves disease. The material was peripheral blood mononuclear cells (PBMCs), obtained when the disease was refractory, from a patient treated with antithyroid drugs. The chain links TRBV3-1 to TRBJ1-6; perhaps TRBD1 as D (5 bases). CDR3 in amino acids: CASSQGTFDSPLHF. The DNA of the CDR3 is TGTGCCAGCAGCCAGGGGACTTTTGATTCACCCCTCCACTTT.